The clone carrying this T cell receptor beta chain has a handful of counts. Its antigen is not identified. The CDR3 contains 14 residues. CDR1 is SGHTA and CDR2 is FQGTGA in the germline V gene. The J segment lost 6 bases and the V segment lost 5 bases, leaving 7 bases of the junction unmatched. TCRdb recomputed calls from the 5' RACE reads with MiXCR, one row per CDR3 protein. The data contain 150,000 to 200,000 distinct CDR3 sequences, roughly 10% of them singletons. This sample is part of a study of T-cell memory formation after mild COVID-19. Study-wide context: TCR clusters were largely donor specific.

Overall study findings and caveats: Pre-infection memory held some responding clones, suggesting pre-existing cross-reactive T cells responded.

The V call is TRBV7-3, the J call TRBJ2-7; 10 nucleotides match TRBD1. Sequenced input: PBMCs or a T cell subset sorted from them (not recorded which). The sequence derives from a man aged 18 to 29 who had mild COVID-19 (a few samples of this study predate the infection). Cell type and time point are not known. The CDR3 region has the DNA TGTGCCAGCAGCCCCAAGACAGGGGGCGCCGAGCAGTACTTC. It encodes CASSPKTGGAEQYF.